Following are 30 T cell receptor beta chains from one sample sequenced in a study of control samples from healthy donors and cancer patients. This table comes from immunoSEQ multiplex PCR, and its TCRdb copy is limited to in-frame clones, with some not included. The sample yields about 190,000 clones, 91% seen once. The sequenced sample was blood. These receptors all come from a man in his thirties or forties in good health.

The rearrangement joins TRBV2 to TRBJ2-1, with no clear D. V dropped 8 bases and J dropped 5 bases, with 13 bases sitting between them. CDR3 length: 13 residues. The germline gives CDR1 SNHLY, CDR2 FYNNEI. The CDR3 is CASATRSHNEQFF. Here the CDR3 DNA reads TGTGCCAGCGCGACAAGGTCCCACAATGAGCAGTTCTTC. Variable domain in full (rest from reference TRBV2 and TRBJ2-1): EPEVTQTPSHQVTQMGQEVILRCVPISNHLYFYWYRQILGQKVEFLVSFYNNEISEKSEIFDDQFSVERPDGSNFTLKIRSTKLEDSAMYFCASATRSHNEQFFGPGTRLTVL.

This rearrangement joins TRBV9 to TRBJ1-4; D is unresolved. Deletions cut 2 bases from V and 3 bases from J, with 5 bases between. Germline V lookup: CDR1 SGDLS, CDR2 YYNGEE. The length of the CDR3 is 13 residues. CDR3 nucleotide sequence: TGTGCCAGCAGCGTTGGCCCTAATGAAAAACTGTTTTTT. This encodes CASSVGPNEKLFF.

The chain recombines TRBV19 with TRBJ1-5; 7 bases match TRBD1. V was clipped by 6 bases and J by 6 bases; unmatched bases: 8. The length of the CDR3 is 14 residues. Per germline, CDR1 LNHDA and CDR2 SQIVND (reference sequence). The chain's CDR3 is CASSSQGGPQPQHF. The CDR3 DNA reads TGTGCCAGTAGCTCCCAGGGGGGGCCTCAGCCCCAGCATTTT.

The V call is TRBV21-1, the J call TRBJ2-2. TRBV21-1 has pseudogene status. The CDR3 sequence is 14 residues long. DNA of the CDR3: TGTGCCAGCAGCAAAGCGCCTGGAACTGGGGAGCTGTTTTTT. It specifies CASSKAPGTGELFF.

This clone was picked up one time. This chain connects TRBV24-1 to TRBJ1-1; possible D gene TRBD1, 6 bases. Germline values: CDR1 KGHDR, CDR2 SFDVKD. The CDR3 length is 15 residues. Trimming stripped 7 bases from V and 3 bases from J, with 17 bases between. Here the CDR3 reads CATRGGRGQDTEAFF. CDR3 sequence (DNA): TGTGCCACCAGGGGGGGTCGGGGGCAGGACACTGAAGCTTTCTTT.

The J gene is TRBJ1-2, the V gene TRBV6-5; D ambiguous. Germline V gene data show CDR1 as MNHEY and CDR2 as SVGAGI. V lost 2 bases and J lost 5, with 9 bases in between. The CDR3 consists of 13 residues. The CDR3 spells CASSYDGRYGYTF. The CDR3 nucleotides read TGTGCCAGCAGTTACGATGGGAGGTATGGCTACACCTTC.

Worth noting for this clone: One junction end does not reproduce the germline sequence, and a read error may be involved. The rearrangement links TRBV5-5 to TRBJ1-2; D remains unclear. Germline CDR1 is SGHKS and CDR2 is YYEKEE (reference sequence). The CDR3 spans 13 residues. Here the CDR3 reads CASTLGRSYGYTF. CDR3 in DNA: TGTGCCAGCACCTTGGGCAGAAGCTATGGCTACACCTTC.

The J gene is TRBJ1-1, the V gene TRBV21-1. TRBV21-1 is flagged as a pseudogene. The CDR3 is 11 residues long. The CDR3 sequence: CPPPSHTEAFF. DNA of the CDR3: TGTCCCCCACCGAGCCACACTGAAGCTTTCTTT.

This chain joins TRBV10-3 and TRBJ1-6, with 8 bases lining up with TRBD1. Trimming at V came to 6 bases and at J to 7 bases, leaving 5 bases not matched to a gene. The CDR3 has 14 amino acids. CDR1 is ENHRY, CDR2 SYGVKD, per germline. The chain's CDR3 is CAISPGQGNSPLHF. CDR3 nucleotides: TGTGCCATCAGCCCAGGACAGGGAAATTCACCCCTCCACTTT.

The rearrangement links TRBV11-2 to TRBJ2-1; 9 nucleotides align to TRBD2. With V trimmed by 2 bases and J by 3 bases, 5 bases remained unmatched. CDR3 length: 16 amino acids. Germline CDR1 reads SGHAT; CDR2 reads FQNNGV. The CDR3 sequence: CASSLRAGGLYNEQFF. CDR3 coding DNA: TGTGCCAGCAGCTTACGAGCGGGGGGCCTCTACAATGAGCAGTTCTTC.

The chain uses TRBV6-2 or TRBV6-3 and TRBJ1-4; no clear D. The germline CDR1 and CDR2 sequences are MNHEY and SVGEGT. This CDR3 has 14 amino acids. The ends were cut back, 2 bases at V and 0 bases at J, with 4 bases in the middle. CDR3 loop: CASSYLTTNEKLFF. The CDR3 coding sequence is TGTGCCAGCAGTTACCTGACAACTAATGAAAAACTGTTTTTT.

Details on this clone: Other DNA sequences in the same sample also yield this CDR3. This chain connects TRBV19 to TRBJ2-7, with D perhaps TRBD2 (6 bases). The germline CDR1 and CDR2 sequences are LNHDA and SQIVND (reference sequence). Trimming stripped 6 bases from V and 1 base from J, with 13 bases between. The CDR3 contains 14 residues. CDR3 nucleotides: TGTGCCAGTAGCCCTCGAGGAGGGTCCTACGAGCAGTACTTC. It translates to CASSPRGGSYEQYF.

The chain recombines TRBV5-1 with TRBJ2-7; D is perhaps TRBD1 (5 bases). CDR1 SGHRS and CDR2 YFSETQ come from the germline V gene. Deletions cut 0 bases from V and 5 bases from J, with 18 bases between. This CDR3 has 16 amino acids. The CDR3 DNA follows: TGCGCCAGCAGCTTGGGGGGCAGAGCTCGACTGGACGAGCAGTACTTC. Translation gives CASSLGGRARLDEQYF.

The V gene is TRBV5-6, the J gene TRBJ1-6, with unresolved D. This CDR3 comprises 14 residues. Germline V gives CDR1 SGHDT, CDR2 YYEEEE. The V end was cut by 4 bases, the J end by 9 bases, with 14 bases between. The CDR3 bases are TGTGCCAGCAGCAGGGAAGGTTGGGTTTCACCCCTCCACTTT. Translation gives CASSREGWVSPLHF.

This clone was seen just once. The chain carries TRBV5-4 and TRBJ2-4; D remains ambiguous. Germline-derived CDR1 and CDR2 are SGHNT and YYREEE (reference sequence). V was pared by 2 bases and J by 5 bases, with 8 bases between. The CDR3 length is 13 residues. CDR3 nucleotides: TGTGCCAGCAGCTTACAGCCGGAAAACATTCAGTACTTC. Translated: CASSLQPENIQYF.

The chain recombines TRBV9 with TRBJ2-2; tentatively, D is TRBD1 or TRBD2 (5 bases each). V lost 3 bases and J lost 4, with 19 bases in between. The CDR3 has 17 residues. CDR1 and CDR2 from the germline V gene are SGDLS and YYNGEE. The CDR3 coding sequence is TGTGCCAGCAGCGCGTCAAATCCGGGACGAAGCACCGGGGAGCTGTTTTTT. Translation gives CASSASNPGRSTGELFF.

The rearrangement joins TRBV6-5 to TRBJ1-6; the match to TRBD1 covers 9 bases. V lost 6 bases and J lost 7; bases outside the gene matches: 7. CDR3 size: 15 residues. CDR1 MNHEY and CDR2 SVGAGI come from the germline V gene. The CDR3 coding sequence is TGTGCCAGCAGATCTACCGGGACAGGGAATTCACCCCTCCACTTT. It is translated as CASRSTGTGNSPLHF.

This chain links TRBV5-1 with TRBJ2-2, with D maybe TRBD1 (6 bases). The CDR3 runs to 15 residues. V was pared by 0 bases and J by 3 bases, with 9 bases between. CDR1 and CDR2 (germline): SGHRS, YFSETQ. The CDR3 loop reads CASSLGQVDTGELFF. DNA of the CDR3: TGCGCCAGCAGCTTGGGACAGGTGGACACCGGGGAGCTGTTTTTT.

The chain employs TRBV5-6 and TRBJ2-1; D remains unclear. This CDR3 contains 12 residues. With 3 bases removed from V and 5 bases from J, the gap between germline ends came to 6 bases. Germline CDR1 and CDR2: SGHDT and YYEEEE. The CDR3, as DNA: TGTGCCAGCAGCTGGATTAACAATGAGCAGTTCTTC. Its translation: CASSWINNEQFF.

The chain uses TRBV5-6 and TRBJ1-2; D is perhaps TRBD1 (6 bases). The germline gives CDR1 SGHDT, CDR2 YYEEEE. CDR3 length: 13 amino acids. Trimming removed 4 bases from V and 2 bases from J, with 9 bases in between. CDR3 sequence reads: CASSPGVNYGYTF. CDR3 DNA: TGTGCCAGCAGCCCAGGGGTCAACTATGGCTACACCTTC.

The chain joins TRBV18 to TRBJ2-1, with TRBD1 matching over 7 bases. CDR1 KGHSH and CDR2 LQKENI come from the germline V gene. This CDR3 has 14 residues. Trimming cost V 6 bases and J 8 bases; bases outside gene matches: 10. CDR3 protein: CASSADRAGDEQFF. The CDR3 coding sequence is TGTGCCAGCTCGGCTGACAGGGCTGGCGATGAGCAGTTCTTC. The full variable domain, with the rest looked up from reference TRBV18 and TRBJ2-1, is NAGVMQNPRHLVRRRGQEARLRCSPMKGHSHVYWYRQLPEEGLKFMVYLQKENIIDESGMPKERFSAEFPKEGPSILRIQQVVRGDSAAYFCASSADRAGDEQFFGPGTRLTVL.

The chain couples TRBV11-3 to TRBJ2-1, with 7 bases matching TRBD1. The CDR3 runs 15 residues. The V gene end was trimmed by 0 bases and the J gene end by 4 bases; junction bases not matched to a gene: 3. Germline CDR1 and CDR2: SGHNT and YENEEA. CDR3 loop: CASSLDGRGYNEQFF. CDR3 sequence (DNA): TGTGCCAGCAGCTTAGATGGCAGGGGGTACAATGAGCAGTTCTTC.

V gene TRBV30 combines with J gene TRBJ1-1; no definite D call. The CDR3 consists of 11 residues. CDR1 and CDR2 (germline): GTSNPN, SVGIG (reference sequence). V was cut by 0 bases and J by 7 bases, with 6 bases left in between. This chain's CDR3 is CAWSVDLEAFF. The CDR3 nucleotides are TGTGCCTGGAGTGTAGACCTTGAAGCTTTCTTT.

The chain joins TRBV11-2 to TRBJ2-1; possible D gene TRBD1, 7 bases. V lost 4 bases to trimming and J lost 5 bases, with 15 bases between them. From germline, CDR1 is SGHAT and CDR2 FQNNGV. The CDR3 is 15 residues long. The CDR3 here is CASSSPGGTDNEQFF. CDR3 nucleotide sequence: TGTGCCAGCAGCTCACCAGGGGGGACCGACAATGAGCAGTTCTTC.

The V call is TRBV7-9, the J call TRBJ1-2; 9 nucleotides agree with TRBD1. The CDR3 is 14 amino acids. J was trimmed by 6 bases and V by 3 bases; bases with no gene match: 5. From germline, CDR1 is SEHNR and CDR2 FQNEAQ (reference sequence). The CDR3 loop is CASSLAGTGNGYTF. The CDR3 region has the DNA TGTGCCAGCAGCTTGGCCGGGACAGGGAATGGCTACACCTTC.

This clone was detected only once. This CDR3 is CASSAQGFYGYTF. Written as DNA, the CDR3 is TGTGCCAGTAGCGCCCAGGGTTTCTATGGCTACACCTTC. This chain joins TRBV19 and TRBJ1-2, with a possible D match to TRBD1 (5 bases). CDR3 size: 13 residues. With 6 bases removed from V and 4 bases from J, the gap between germline ends came to 12 bases. Germline V gene sequence: CDR1 LNHDA, CDR2 SQIVND (reference sequence).

The V gene is TRBV2, the J gene TRBJ2-6; D possibly corresponds to TRBD1 (5 bases). The germline V gene encodes CDR1 SNHLY and CDR2 FYNNEI. V was trimmed by 2 bases and J by 2 bases, leaving 7 bases between them. There are 15 residues in the CDR3. The chain's CDR3 is CASSEQGTGANVLTF. CDR3 DNA: TGTGCCAGCAGTGAACAGGGAACTGGGGCCAACGTCCTGACTTTC.

The CDR3 sequence: CASTPLLVNTGELFF. The CDR3 DNA is TGTGCCAGCACCCCCCTACTAGTGAACACCGGGGAGCTGTTTTTT. The chain couples TRBV2 to TRBJ2-2, with TRBD2 as a possible D gene (5 bases). This CDR3 has 15 amino acids. Between the trimmed V and J ends, which lost 7 bases and 1 base, there was a span of 13 bases. Germline CDR1 SNHLY, CDR2 FYNNEI.

Only one count was recorded for this clone. The chain carries TRBV9 and TRBJ1-4; no clear D. V dropped 0 bases and J dropped 3 bases, with 12 bases sitting between them. Per the germline V gene, CDR1 is SGDLS and CDR2 is YYNGEE. The CDR3 is 16 amino acids. The CDR3, as DNA: TGTGCCAGCAGCGTAGGTTCTGGCACTCCTAATGAAAAACTGTTTTTT. This gives the protein CASSVGSGTPNEKLFF.

V gene TRBV9 combines with J gene TRBJ1-3; the D is unclear. The length of the CDR3 is 18 residues. Trimming removed 0 bases at V and 0 bases at J, with 16 bases between. Germline V gives CDR1 SGDLS, CDR2 YYNGEE. The CDR3 nucleotides are TGTGCCAGCAGCGTAGTAGCCTCCCCCTTTGTCTCTGGAAACACCATATATTTT. Amino acids: CASSVVASPFVSGNTIYF.